Shown below are 27 T cell receptor beta chains from a single sample sequenced in a study of blood T cells in healthy people across ages. With a J-beta primer mix and a sample-barcoded 5' primer, a second PCR ran roughly 6 to 11 cycles. TCRdb ran MiXCR on the 5' RACE reads and lists one entry per CDR3 protein. The sample carries hundreds of thousands of distinct CDR3 sequences, around two fifths recorded once. The source material was blood. The receptors were sampled from a man aged 60 to 69 in good health.

The chain links TRBV7-9 to TRBJ1-5, with 9 bases matching TRBD1. This CDR3 region has 15 residues. V was pared by 2 bases and J by 4 bases, with 3 bases of the junction left unmatched. Per germline, CDR1 SEHNR and CDR2 FQNEAQ (reference sequence). CDR3 in DNA: TGTGCCAGCAGCTTAACCGGACAGGGGAATCAGCCCCAGCATTTT. This sequence encodes CASSLTGQGNQPQHF.

The chain carries TRBV30 and TRBJ1-2; no clear D gene. Trimming stripped 2 bases from V and 2 bases from J, with 6 bases between. Germline loops: CDR1 GTSNPN, CDR2 SVGIG (reference sequence). There are 12 residues in the CDR3. The CDR3 nucleotides are TGTGCCTGGAGTAAGCAGAACTATGGCTACACCTTC. Translation gives CAWSKQNYGYTF.

V gene TRBV28 combines with J gene TRBJ1-2, with 7 nucleotides matching TRBD1. Per germline, CDR1 MDHEN and CDR2 SYDVKM. The CDR3 loop spans 12 amino acids. V shed 3 bases and J 6 bases; nucleotides not matched to a gene: 1. In nucleotides, the CDR3 is TGTGCCAGCAGTTTCAGGGGGGATGGCTACACCTTC. It codes for CASSFRGDGYTF.

This clonotype was seen only a few times. This sequence joins TRBV5-5 and TRBJ2-1; 8 bases match TRBD1. The trim removed 4 bases at V and 3 bases at J, leaving 9 bases unmatched. The CDR3 covers 16 residues. In germline, CDR1 is SGHKS, CDR2 YYEKEE (reference sequence). CDR3 DNA: TGTGCCAGCAGCACCCCGGACAGGGACCTCTACAATGAGCAGTTCTTC. This gives the protein CASSTPDRDLYNEQFF.

The table lists this clonotype with many counts. The genes are TRBV20-1 and TRBJ2-5; D unclear. The V end was cut by 0 bases, the J end by 5 bases, with 4 bases between. Germline V gene sequence: CDR1 DFQATT, CDR2 SNEGSKA (reference sequence). CDR3 length equals 11 residues. CDR3 nucleotide sequence: TGCAGTGCTAGAGATTGGGAGACCCAGTACTTC. This translates into CSARDWETQYF.

The V call is TRBV20-1, the J call TRBJ1-6; TRBD1 matches 8 bases. The CDR3 is 14 residues long. V lost 1 base, J lost 5 bases, and 1 base stayed unmatched. The V gene's germline CDR1 is DFQATT and CDR2 SNEGSKA (reference sequence). The CDR3 DNA reads as TGCAGTGCTAGAGGGACAGGGAATAATTCACCCCTCCACTTT. Translating gives CSARGTGNNSPLHF.

This clonotype was picked up a small number of times. The genes are TRBV6-6 and TRBJ2-1; 10 bases fit TRBD1. Germline values: CDR1 MNHNY, CDR2 SVGAGI (reference sequence). V was pared by 6 bases and J by 7 bases, with 12 bases of the junction left unmatched. This CDR3 has 16 residues. In DNA, the CDR3 is TGTGCCAGCAGCCCCCCCCGACAGGGGGCCCCAAATGAGCAGTTCTTC. Protein: CASSPPRQGAPNEQFF.

The rearrangement links TRBV14 to TRBJ2-3; 8 nucleotides line up with TRBD1. Germline-derived CDR1 and CDR2 are SGHDN and FVKESK. The junction had 7 bases not matched to a gene; V was cut back by 4 bases and J by 1 base. This CDR3 has 16 residues. As DNA, the CDR3 is TGTGCCAGCAGCCCCAGGGGGCCCTGGGGCACAGATACGCAGTATTTT. Amino acid sequence: CASSPRGPWGTDTQYF.

The CDR3 loop reads CASSRNLNPLHF. The CDR3 DNA follows: TGTGCCAGCAGCCGTAATCTAAACCCCCTCCACTTT. The rearrangement joins TRBV7-9 to TRBJ1-6; unclear D gene. Trimming took off 5 bases at V and 13 bases at J, with 12 bases between the two ends. This CDR3 comprises 12 residues. Germline values: CDR1 SEHNR, CDR2 FQNEAQ (reference sequence).

This clonotype was counted a single time. The CDR3 reads CAGTPGGASEAFF. The DNA of the CDR3 is TGTGCCGGCACCCCTGGGGGGGCCTCTGAAGCTTTCTTT. The chain couples TRBV6-5 to TRBJ1-1; tentative D call: TRBD1 (6 bases). V lost 11 bases and J lost 6, with 19 bases in between. The CDR3 is made up of 13 amino acids. Germline V CDR1 and CDR2: MNHEY, SVGAGI.

CDR3 sequence: CASRPGYTEAFF. DNA for the CDR3: TGTGCCAGCAGACCAGGGTATACTGAAGCTTTCTTT. The rearrangement joins TRBV12-3 or TRBV12-4 to TRBJ1-1; D is perhaps TRBD1 (5 bases). V was shortened by 6 bases and J by 5 bases, with 10 bases between the two germline ends. The CDR3 runs to 12 residues.

Notes on this clonotype: A much larger clone differs by one base, so this may be a read error. This chain links TRBV4-3 with TRBJ2-7; a weak D match, TRBD1 (5 bases). V was pared by 0 bases and J by 7 bases, with 16 bases between. The CDR3 is 15 residues long. Germline values: CDR1 LGHNA, CDR2 YSLEER. In DNA, the CDR3 is TGCGCCAGCAGCCAAGATCATGTAGGGGTCCGGGAGCAGTACTTC. Translation gives CASSQDHVGVREQYF.

This clonotype was counted only a few times. The chain has TRBV5-1 and TRBJ2-5; possibly TRBD1 for D (5 bases). V dropped 0 bases and J dropped 3 bases, with 12 bases sitting between them. Germline V lookup: CDR1 SGHRS, CDR2 YFSETQ. The CDR3 has 15 amino acids. The CDR3 coding sequence is TGCGCCAGCAGCTTGGTGGCAGGGAAAGAAGAGACCCAGTACTTC. Translating gives CASSLVAGKEETQYF.

This clonotype was seen repeatedly, ten times or more. The CDR3 region is CASSPRDSYNEQFF. As DNA, the CDR3 is TGTGCCAGCAGCCCCCGGGACAGCTACAATGAGCAGTTCTTC. The rearrangement links TRBV6-2 or TRBV6-3 to TRBJ2-1; 7 positions agree with TRBD1. Trimming took 6 bases from V and 3 from J; bases not matched to a gene: 5. The CDR3 is made up of 14 amino acids. Germline V CDR1 and CDR2: MNHEY, SVGEGT.

A word on this clonotype: The junction departs from germline at one end; a sequencing error may be responsible. The rearrangement uses TRBV6-6 and TRBJ1-4, with unresolved D. Germline V gene data show CDR1 as MNHNY and CDR2 as SVGAGI (reference sequence). The CDR3 extends over 14 amino acids. CDR3 in amino acids: CASRDWNLNEELFF. CDR3 nucleotide sequence: TGTGCCAGCAGGGATTGGAACCTTAATGAAGAACTGTTTTTT.

This clonotype has at least ten counts. The V gene is TRBV6-2 or TRBV6-3, the J gene TRBJ2-5, with TRBD2 matching 10 bases. The CDR3 has 16 residues. Unmatched junction bases numbered 6, after V lost 5 bases and J lost 0 bases. CDR1 and CDR2 from the germline V gene are MNHEY and SVGEGT. CDR3 nucleotide sequence: TGTGCCAGCAGTCGGCAACTAGCGGGGTACCAAGAGACCCAGTACTTC. It specifies CASSRQLAGYQETQYF.

The J gene is TRBJ2-3, the V gene TRBV5-1, with D perhaps matching TRBD1 (6 bases). Germline V gene lookup returns CDR1 SGHRS and CDR2 YFSETQ. This CDR3 region has 15 residues. The V end was cut by 1 base, the J end by 3 bases, with 12 bases between. CDR3 bases: TGCGCCAGCAGCTTGACACAGGGTCGTACAGATACGCAGTATTTT. This encodes CASSLTQGRTDTQYF.

V is TRBV5-1 and J is TRBJ2-1, with TRBD2 identical over 8 bases. The tail of the sequence fits TRBJ2-7 better, so the J call may be wrong. CDR3 length equals 18 residues. Germline V CDR1 and CDR2: SGHRS, YFSETQ. The CDR3 region is CASSLDPSGGKSYNEQYF. The CDR3 nucleotides are TGCGCCAGCAGCTTGGACCCCAGCGGGGGCAAATCCTACAATGAGCAGTACTTC.

About this clonotype itself: A clone one base away is much larger, so this may be a read error. The chain combines TRBV29-1 with TRBJ2-1, with 9 bases aligning to TRBD2. The J segment lost 8 bases and the V segment lost 2 bases, leaving 7 bases of the junction unmatched. The CDR3 is 14 amino acids. CDR1 and CDR2 (germline): SQVTM, ANQGSEA. CDR3 sequence reads: CSVERRGGWDEQFF. The DNA of the CDR3 is TGCAGCGTTGAACGGCGGGGGGGCTGGGATGAGCAGTTCTTC.

This clonotype occurred a few times. The V call is TRBV27, the J call TRBJ2-3, with D perhaps matching TRBD1 (6 bases). The CDR3 runs to 16 residues. CDR1 is MNHEY and CDR2 is SMNVEV in the germline V gene (reference sequence). The germline V and J ends were trimmed by 2 bases and 6 bases, with 18 bases remaining between them. The CDR3 loop is CASSLMGALGTDTQYF. CDR3 bases: TGTGCCAGCAGTTTAATGGGGGCGCTGGGAACCGATACGCAGTATTTT.

This clonotype was observed a few times. This chain uses TRBV28 with TRBJ2-3; D may be TRBD2 (6 bases). CDR1 MDHEN and CDR2 SYDVKM come from the germline V gene. The CDR3 runs to 15 residues. The V end lost 5 bases, the J end lost 5 bases, and 17 bases lay between the germline ends. CDR3 nucleotide sequence: TGTGCCAGCAGTGATAGCGGCCACCCCGGAGATACGCAGTATTTT. The encoded protein is CASSDSGHPGDTQYF.

This clonotype was counted only a few times. V and J are TRBV4-3 and TRBJ2-3; TRBD2 is a possible D gene (6 bases). V shed 0 bases and J shed 5 bases, with 15 bases lying between them. The germline V gene has CDR1 LGHNA and CDR2 YSLEER. The CDR3 is made up of 16 amino acids. CDR3 nucleotide sequence: TGCGCCAGCAGCCAAGACTGGGGGGTTGCGGGAGATACGCAGTATTTT. It specifies CASSQDWGVAGDTQYF.

V is TRBV4-3 and J is TRBJ2-7, with 7 bases that match TRBD2. The CDR3 is made up of 15 amino acids. J gave up 4 bases and V 3 bases, and 9 bases lay outside the gene matches. Germline lookup yields CDR1 LGHNA and CDR2 YSLEER. The CDR3 DNA sequence: TGCGCCAGCAGCCAGGGGACTAACAGTGGGTACGAGCAGTACTTC. Its protein is CASSQGTNSGYEQYF.

The V and J genes are TRBV30 and TRBJ1-2; D call uncertain. V lost 2 bases to trimming and J lost 5 bases, with 21 bases between them. CDR1 and CDR2 from the germline V gene are GTSNPN and SVGIG (reference sequence). This CDR3 is built from 16 residues. The CDR3: CAWSTRMNLLGYGYTF. CDR3 DNA: TGTGCCTGGAGTACCAGGATGAACCTATTAGGGTATGGCTACACCTTC.

This clonotype was counted a few times. The J gene is TRBJ1-1, the V gene TRBV6-1, with TRBD1 as a possible D gene (5 bases). This CDR3 is 11 amino acids long. Trimming cost V 7 bases and J 3 bases, with 6 bases left between them. Germline assignment: CDR1 MNHNS and CDR2 SASEGT. DNA of the CDR3: TGTGCCAGCATGGGGCACACTGAAGCTTTCTTT. Its protein product is CASMGHTEAFF.

This clonotype showed up just a few times. The gene calls are TRBV20-1 and TRBJ2-3; the D is unclear. The CDR3 consists of 12 residues. Germline V lookup: CDR1 DFQATT, CDR2 SNEGSKA (reference sequence). The germline V and J ends were trimmed by 3 bases and 2 bases, with 6 bases remaining between them. DNA of the CDR3: TGCAGTGCTAGCGGACCCACAGATACGCAGTATTTT. Translation: CSASGPTDTQYF.

The chain recombines TRBV20-1 with TRBJ1-5, with 8 positions matching TRBD1. Germline CDR1 DFQATT, CDR2 SNEGSKA (reference sequence). The V segment lost 6 bases and the J segment 4 bases; nucleotides outside the gene matches: 11. The CDR3 totals 15 residues. CDR3 residues: CSALPGQVHNQPQHF. The CDR3 DNA reads as TGCAGTGCGCTACCGGGACAGGTGCATAATCAGCCCCAGCATTTT.